Sequencing of this T cell receptor (beta chain) was carried out in a study of cytomegalovirus exposure and HLA in healthy donors. The study ran its PCR with 60 Vbeta and 13 Jbeta primers. Profiled with immunoSEQ multiplex PCR; TCRdb holds only in-frame clones, not every one. In the table there are approximately 74,000 clones, around three quarters of which are singletons. In germline, CDR1 is LNHDA, CDR2 SQIVND (reference sequence). CDR3 length: 15 amino acids. J is TRBJ2-5 and V is TRBV19; tentatively, D is TRBD1 (5 bases). Matching the DNA end better, TRBJ2-7 makes the J call doubtful. The sample comprised PBMCs. This sequence was found in a woman aged 35 to 49 in good health and CMV-seronegative. CDR3 coding DNA: TGTGCCAGTAGTTCAAGGACAAGGAAATCCTACGAGCAGTACTTC. As protein: CASSSRTRKSYEQYF.